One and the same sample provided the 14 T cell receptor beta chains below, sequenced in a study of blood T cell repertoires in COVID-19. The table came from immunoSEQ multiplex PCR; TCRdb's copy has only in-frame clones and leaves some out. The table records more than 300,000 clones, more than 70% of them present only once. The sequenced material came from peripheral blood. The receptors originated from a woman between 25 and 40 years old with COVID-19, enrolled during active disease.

The CDR3 coding sequence is TGTGCCTGGAATCCGCGGGCCTGGAGCTCCTACGAGCAGTACTTC. It specifies CAWNPRAWSSYEQYF. The chain combines TRBV30 with TRBJ2-7; TRBD2 might be the D (5 bases). The CDR3 has 15 residues. Germline-derived CDR1 and CDR2 are GTSNPN and SVGIG (reference sequence). V gave up 4 bases and J gave up 0 bases, with 16 bases separating them.

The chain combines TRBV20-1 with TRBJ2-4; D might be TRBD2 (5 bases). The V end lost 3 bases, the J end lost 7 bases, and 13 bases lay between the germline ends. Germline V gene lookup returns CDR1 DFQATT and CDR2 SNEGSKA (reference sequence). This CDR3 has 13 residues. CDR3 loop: CSASKLAGNIQYF. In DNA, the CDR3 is TGCAGTGCTAGTAAGCTAGCTGGGAACATTCAGTACTTC.

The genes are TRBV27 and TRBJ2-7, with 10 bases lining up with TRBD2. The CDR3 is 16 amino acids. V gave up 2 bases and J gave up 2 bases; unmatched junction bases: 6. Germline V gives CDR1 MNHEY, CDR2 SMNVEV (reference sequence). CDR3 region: CASSLRLLAGAYEQYF. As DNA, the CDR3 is TGTGCCAGCAGTTTACGTCTCCTAGCGGGAGCCTACGAGCAGTACTTC.

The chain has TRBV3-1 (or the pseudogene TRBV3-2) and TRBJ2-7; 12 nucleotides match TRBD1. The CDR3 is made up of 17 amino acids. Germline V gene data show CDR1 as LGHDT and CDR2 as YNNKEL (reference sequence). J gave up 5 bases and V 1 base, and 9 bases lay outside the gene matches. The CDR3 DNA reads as TGTGCCAGCAGCCAAGGCCCATTACGGGACAGGGGGCACGAGCAGTACTTC. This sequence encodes CASSQGPLRDRGHEQYF.

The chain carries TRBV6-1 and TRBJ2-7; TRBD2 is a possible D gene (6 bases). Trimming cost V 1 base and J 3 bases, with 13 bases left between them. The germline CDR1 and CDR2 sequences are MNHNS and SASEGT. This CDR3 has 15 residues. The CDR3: CASSEVYGGNYEQYF. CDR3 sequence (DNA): TGTGCCAGCAGTGAAGTGTACGGGGGAAACTACGAGCAGTACTTC.

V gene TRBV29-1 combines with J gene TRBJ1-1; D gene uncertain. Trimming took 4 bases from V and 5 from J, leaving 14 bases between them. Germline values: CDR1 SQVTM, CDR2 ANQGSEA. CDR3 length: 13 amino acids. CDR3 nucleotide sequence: TGCAGCGTTGCCGAGGGTGGGCGAACTGAAGCTTTCTTT. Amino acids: CSVAEGGRTEAFF.

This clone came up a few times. The CDR3 DNA sequence: TGTGCCAGCAGCCTTGAGTCCTGGCGGGATACGCAGTATTTT. Translation gives CASSLESWRDTQYF. This rearrangement joins TRBV9 to TRBJ2-3; D is undetermined. V lost 4 bases, J lost 6 bases, and 15 bases lay in between. CDR1 SGDLS and CDR2 YYNGEE come from the germline V gene. This CDR3 has 14 residues.

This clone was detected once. This chain's CDR3 is CASSPTNYYIQYF. The CDR3 nucleotides are TGTGCCAGCAGCCCGACAAATTATTACATTCAGTACTTC. This chain uses TRBV6-2 or TRBV6-3 with TRBJ2-4; D unresolved. The V end lost 6 bases, the J end lost 8 bases, and 14 bases lay between the germline ends. Germline values: CDR1 MNHEY, CDR2 SVGEGT. The CDR3 runs to 13 residues.

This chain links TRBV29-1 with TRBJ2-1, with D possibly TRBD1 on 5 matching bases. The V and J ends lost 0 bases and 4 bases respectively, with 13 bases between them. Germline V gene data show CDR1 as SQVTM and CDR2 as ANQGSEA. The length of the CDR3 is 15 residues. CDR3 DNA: TGCAGCGTTGAAGACGAAGGGGTCAGATACAATGAGCAGTTCTTC. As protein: CSVEDEGVRYNEQFF.

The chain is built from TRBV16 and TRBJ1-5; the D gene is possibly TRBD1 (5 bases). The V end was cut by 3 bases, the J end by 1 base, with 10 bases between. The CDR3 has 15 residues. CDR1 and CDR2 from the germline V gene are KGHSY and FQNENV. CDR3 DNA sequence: TGTGCCAGCAGCCAGGGGGGGACGAGCAATCAGCCCCAGCATTTT. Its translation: CASSQGGTSNQPQHF.

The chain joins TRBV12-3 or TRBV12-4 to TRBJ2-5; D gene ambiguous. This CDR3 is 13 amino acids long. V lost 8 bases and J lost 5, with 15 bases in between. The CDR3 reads CASHMGSHETQYF. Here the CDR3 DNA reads TGTGCCAGCCACATGGGCAGTCACGAGACCCAGTACTTC.

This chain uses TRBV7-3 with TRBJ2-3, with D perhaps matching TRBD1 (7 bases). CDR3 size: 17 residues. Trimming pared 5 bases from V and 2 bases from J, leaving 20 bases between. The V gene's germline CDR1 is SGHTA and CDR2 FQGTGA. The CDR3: CASSPGRGTELTDTQYF. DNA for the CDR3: TGTGCCAGCAGCCCGGGTCGCGGGACAGAACTCACAGATACGCAGTATTTT.

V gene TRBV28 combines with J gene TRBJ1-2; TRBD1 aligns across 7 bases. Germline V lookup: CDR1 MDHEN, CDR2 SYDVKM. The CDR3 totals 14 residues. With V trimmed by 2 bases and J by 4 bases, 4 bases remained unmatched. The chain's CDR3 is CASSLNRGGYGYTF. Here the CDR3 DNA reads TGTGCCAGCAGTTTAAACAGGGGCGGCTATGGCTACACCTTC.

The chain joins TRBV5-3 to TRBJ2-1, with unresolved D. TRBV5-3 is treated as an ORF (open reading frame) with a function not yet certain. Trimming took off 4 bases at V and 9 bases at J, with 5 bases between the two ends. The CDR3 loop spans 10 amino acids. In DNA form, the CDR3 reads TGTGCCAGAAGCCCTTTTGAGCAGTTCTTC. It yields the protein CARSPFEQFF.